This T cell receptor delta chain was profiled in a study of gamma-delta T cells after stem cell transplantation. TCRdb reanalysed the RT-PCR reads via CATT. The sample lists 900 or so delta-chain clones; approximately 2.8% were seen once. The CDR3 spans 24 residues. Germline CDR1 TSWWSYY, CDR2 QGS. The ends were cut back, 0 bases at V and 4 bases at J, with 39 bases in the middle. Of note for this clone: TCRdb's entry gives the protein of a much larger clone, which mismatches this DNA's translation at residue 19, likely from a read error; the protein reported here is translated from the DNA.

This TCR came from a human donor. It is not recorded whose cells these are; they may come from a transplant donor. The sequencing input was gamma-delta T cells. The chain uses TRDV1 and TRDJ1, with D possibly being TRDD3 (9 bases). CDR3 coding DNA: TGTGCTCTTGGGGAACTTTCCCATGGCCTTCCTATATGGGGGATAGTCTTTATAGTCGATAAACTCATCTTT. Amino acids: CALGELSHGLPIWGIVFIVDKLIF.